Below, 6 T cell receptor beta chains from the same sample are listed, as sequenced in a study of blood T cell repertoires in COVID-19. Method: immunoSEQ multiplex PCR; TCRdb's copy keeps in-frame clones and lacks some. This table holds 250,000 to 300,000 clones, roughly nine tenths found once. Sequencing was done on a sample of peripheral blood. Receptor source: a woman in her forties who had recovered from COVID-19.

The rearrangement uses TRBV4-1 and TRBJ2-7, with a tentative D call TRBD1 (7 bases). The V gene's germline CDR1 is MGHRA and CDR2 YSYEKL. V was pared by 3 bases and J by 6 bases, with 15 bases between. The CDR3 sequence is 14 residues long. CDR3 region: CASSQGRGVLEQYF. CDR3 sequence (DNA): TGCGCCAGCAGCCAGGGCAGGGGGGTCCTCGAGCAGTACTTC.

V usage is TRBV5-4 and J usage is TRBJ2-3, with 12 bases lining up with TRBD2. This CDR3 has 16 amino acids. Trimming at V came to 4 bases and at J to 6 bases, leaving 9 bases not matched to a gene. Germline V gives CDR1 SGHNT, CDR2 YYREEE (reference sequence). The chain's CDR3 is CASSTDLAGGPDTQYF. The CDR3 bases are TGTGCCAGCAGCACCGACCTAGCGGGGGGGCCTGATACGCAGTATTTT. The complete variable domain, with remaining parts taken from reference TRBV5-4 and TRBJ2-3, reads ETGVTQSPTHLIKTRGQQVTLRCSSQSGHNTVSWYQQALGQGPQFIFQYYREEENGRGNFPPRFSGLQFPNYSSELNVNALELDDSALYLCASSTDLAGGPDTQYFGPGTRLTVL.

The rearrangement uses TRBV10-2 and TRBJ2-4; the match to TRBD2 covers 10 bases. The CDR3 length is 12 residues. With 8 bases clipped from V and 8 bases from J, the junction kept 3 bases outside the gene matches. Germline V lookup: CDR1 WSHSY, CDR2 SAAADI. DNA of the CDR3: TGCGCCAGCTCCGGGACTAGCGACATTCAGTACTTC. Residues: CASSGTSDIQYF.

The V and J genes are TRBV7-9 and TRBJ2-5; weak D call: TRBD1 (6 bases). Looked up from germline, CDR1 is SEHNR and CDR2 is FQNEAQ (reference sequence). This CDR3 is 15 amino acids long. V dropped 1 base and J dropped 1 base, with 10 bases sitting between them. In DNA form, the CDR3 reads TGTGCCAGCAGCTTAGTCGAGGACAGCCAAGAGACCCAGTACTTC. Its protein is CASSLVEDSQETQYF.

V usage is TRBV2 and J usage is TRBJ2-7; D unclear. Per germline, CDR1 SNHLY and CDR2 FYNNEI. The V end lost 7 bases, the J end lost 2 bases, and 15 bases lay between the germline ends. The CDR3 is made up of 14 amino acids. CDR3 in DNA: TGTGCCAGCACCGCTAGGCATTCCACCTACGAGCAGTACTTC. Translated: CASTARHSTYEQYF.

The genes are TRBV25-1 and TRBJ2-1, with 9 bases lining up with TRBD2. Trimming at V came to 1 base and at J to 5 bases, leaving 3 bases not matched to a gene. Germline assignment: CDR1 MGHDK and CDR2 SYGVNS. The CDR3 sequence is 15 residues long. CDR3 sequence: CASSEWAGGNNEQFF. In DNA, the CDR3 is TGTGCCAGCAGTGAATGGGCGGGAGGGAACAATGAGCAGTTCTTC.